These 20 T cell receptor beta chains came from one sample sequenced in a study of cytomegalovirus exposure and HLA in healthy donors. PCR was performed using 60 Vbeta and 13 Jbeta primers. Method: immunoSEQ multiplex PCR; TCRdb's copy keeps in-frame clones and lacks some. Of 150,000 to 200,000 clones listed, 65% to 85% are singletons. The sample was PBMCs. The receptor set was obtained from a woman aged 25-40 years in good health and CMV-seropositive.

The chain employs TRBV7-6 and TRBJ2-7; D not certain. This CDR3 region has 14 residues. The germline V and J ends were trimmed by 5 bases and 5 bases, with 16 bases remaining between them. Germline V gene lookup returns CDR1 SGHVS and CDR2 FNYEAQ. The CDR3: CASSPPRSPHEQYF. CDR3 bases: TGTGCCAGCAGCCCCCCGCGGAGTCCCCACGAGCAGTACTTC. Based on the CDR3 plus reference TRBV7-6 and TRBJ2-7, the full variable domain is GAGVSQSPRYKVTKRGQDVALRCDPISGHVSLYWYRQALGQGPEFLTYFNYEAQQDKSGLPNDRFSAERPEGSISTLTIQRTEQRDSAMYRCASSPPRSPHEQYFGPGTRLTVT.

The chain links TRBV7-2 to TRBJ2-5; weak D call: TRBD2 (6 bases). Trimming left V 1 base short and J 2 bases short, with 11 bases between. The CDR3 runs to 15 residues. The germline CDR1 and CDR2 sequences are SGHTA and FQGNSA. The CDR3 DNA is TGTGCCAGCAGCTTAGGCGGGGTGGGTCAAGAGACCCAGTACTTC. This sequence encodes CASSLGGVGQETQYF.

This clone occurred once. The genes are TRBV11-2 and TRBJ2-1; 7 nucleotides agree with TRBD1. This CDR3 contains 15 residues. The J segment lost 4 bases and the V segment lost 6 bases, leaving 9 bases of the junction unmatched. Germline V gives CDR1 SGHAT, CDR2 FQNNGV. The CDR3 DNA is TGTGCCAGCAGTCCCGGGACAGCCCAATACAATGAGCAGTTCTTC. This sequence encodes CASSPGTAQYNEQFF.

V gene TRBV18 combines with J gene TRBJ1-1, with 8 nucleotides matching TRBD1. Germline CDR1 and CDR2: KGHSH and LQKENI. J lost 6 bases, V lost 3 bases, and 21 bases had no gene match. The CDR3 runs 19 residues. The chain's CDR3 is CASSPRTGSVSLIFAEAFF. The CDR3, as DNA: TGTGCCAGCTCACCTAGGACAGGGAGCGTCTCTTTGATTTTTGCTGAAGCTTTCTTT.

V is TRBV5-1 and J is TRBJ2-1; TRBD1 might be the D (6 bases). Germline-derived CDR1 and CDR2 are SGHRS and YFSETQ. The ends were cut back, 5 bases at V and 1 base at J, with 13 bases in the middle. This CDR3 spans 15 amino acids. CDR3 in DNA: TGCGCCAGCAGAAAGACAGGAGAGTCCTACAATGAGCAGTTCTTC. This sequence encodes CASRKTGESYNEQFF.

V gene TRBV7-9 combines with J gene TRBJ1-4; 9 bases fit TRBD1. Germline V CDR1 and CDR2: SEHNR, FQNEAQ (reference sequence). The CDR3 has 16 amino acids. The V gene end was trimmed by 5 bases and the J gene end by 5 bases; junction bases not matched to a gene: 9. CDR3 in DNA: TGTGCCAGCAGCAAACTCCAGGACAGGGGAAATGAAAAACTGTTTTTT. It codes for CASSKLQDRGNEKLFF.

The V and J genes are TRBV14 and TRBJ2-3; D gene unclear. CDR1 SGHDN and CDR2 FVKESK come from the germline V gene. The V and J ends lost 7 bases and 2 bases respectively, with 10 bases between them. CDR3 length: 13 residues. For the CDR3, the DNA is TGTGCCAGCAACCCTACGCACACAGATACGCAGTATTTT. It encodes CASNPTHTDTQYF. The full variable domain, completed using reference TRBV14 and TRBJ2-3, is EAGVTQFPSHSVIEKGQTVTLRCDPISGHDNLYWYRRVMGKEIKFLLHFVKESKQDESGMPNNRFLAERTGGTYSTLKVQPAELEDSGVYFCASNPTHTDTQYFGPGTRLTVL.

The chain couples TRBV29-1 to TRBJ2-1; a weak D match, TRBD2 (6 bases). This CDR3 region has 13 residues. The germline V gene encodes CDR1 SQVTM and CDR2 ANQGSEA. Trimming shortened V by 6 bases and J by 8 bases, and 17 bases separated the two germline ends. DNA of the CDR3: TGCAGCGTGGCGGGACTCCGCTCCGATGAGCAGTTCTTC. Translating gives CSVAGLRSDEQFF.

Note on this clone: Other DNA sequences in the sample encode the same CDR3. The rearrangement uses TRBV5-1 and TRBJ2-1; 14 bases line up with TRBD2. Looked up from germline, CDR1 is SGHRS and CDR2 is YFSETQ. J was trimmed by 4 bases and V by 2 bases; bases with no gene match: 2. This CDR3 has 16 residues. The CDR3 DNA follows: TGCGCCAGCAGCTTAGGACTAGCGGGGGGTTACAATGAGCAGTTCTTC. It encodes CASSLGLAGGYNEQFF.

This rearrangement joins TRBV6-1 to TRBJ1-6, with no clear D. Germline V CDR1 and CDR2: MNHNS, SASEGT. V lost 4 bases and J 4 bases, leaving 14 bases between the germline ends. This CDR3 has 16 residues. The CDR3 loop is CASSARIDRYNSPLHF. CDR3 DNA: TGTGCCAGCAGTGCCCGAATAGATAGATATAATTCACCCCTCCACTTT.

This sequence joins TRBV18 and TRBJ1-3, with D perhaps matching TRBD1 (5 bases). This CDR3 is built from 17 residues. V was cut by 3 bases and J by 2 bases, with 17 bases left in between. Germline CDR1 reads KGHSH; CDR2 reads LQKENI. In DNA form, the CDR3 reads TGTGCCAGCTCACCTCGACAGACTCTCCCAACTGGAAACACCATATATTTT. It translates to CASSPRQTLPTGNTIYF. Complete variable domain (other parts from reference TRBV18 and TRBJ1-3): NAGVMQNPRHLVRRRGQEARLRCSPMKGHSHVYWYRQLPEEGLKFMVYLQKENIIDESGMPKERFSAEFPKEGPSILRIQQVVRGDSAAYFCASSPRQTLPTGNTIYFGEGSWLTVV.

The gene calls are TRBV11-2 and TRBJ1-2; maybe TRBD1 (5 bases). CDR1 is SGHAT and CDR2 is FQNNGV in the germline V gene. V lost 0 bases and J lost 5, with 28 bases in between. This CDR3 spans 20 amino acids. For the CDR3, the DNA is TGTGCCAGCAGCTTAGATCCACTCGGATCGGGTCGGCGGGGCGGGTATGGCTACACCTTC. Amino acid sequence: CASSLDPLGSGRRGGYGYTF.

The gene calls are TRBV6-1 and TRBJ2-7; D may be TRBD1 (6 bases). With 6 bases removed from V and 0 bases from J, the gap between germline ends came to 9 bases. CDR3 length: 13 amino acids. Germline V gene lookup returns CDR1 MNHNS and CDR2 SASEGT. As DNA, the CDR3 is TGTGCCAGCAGCCGGGACATCTCCTACGAGCAGTACTTC. This sequence encodes CASSRDISYEQYF.

The chain links TRBV6-1 to TRBJ1-1; 9 nucleotides align to TRBD1. CDR3 length: 15 residues. Per the germline V gene, CDR1 is MNHNS and CDR2 is SASEGT. The ends lost 3 bases at V and 5 bases at J; junction bases unmatched: 7. The CDR3 bases are TGTGCCAGCAGTGAGGCTGGGACAGGGACAACTGAAGCTTTCTTT. Its translation is CASSEAGTGTTEAFF.

The chain couples TRBV2 to TRBJ1-2; D possibly corresponds to TRBD1 (6 bases). Between the trimmed V and J ends, which lost 6 bases and 3 bases, there was a span of 8 bases. Germline V gene sequence: CDR1 SNHLY, CDR2 FYNNEI. The CDR3 has 12 residues. CDR3 sequence: CASRGTYYGYTF. The DNA for the CDR3 is TGTGCCAGCAGAGGGACATACTATGGCTACACCTTC.

The chain couples TRBV11-2 to TRBJ2-7; TRBD1 agrees at 8 bases. J gave up 4 bases and V 5 bases, and 10 bases lay outside the gene matches. Germline V CDR1 and CDR2: SGHAT, FQNNGV. The CDR3 contains 15 residues. This chain's CDR3 is CASSPVAGGGYEQYF. CDR3 nucleotide sequence: TGTGCCAGCAGCCCTGTTGCAGGGGGCGGGTACGAGCAGTACTTC.

V gene TRBV28 combines with J gene TRBJ1-3, with D tentatively TRBD1 (6 bases). Trimming removed 6 bases at V and 2 bases at J, with 14 bases between. This CDR3 has 15 residues. Germline V gene sequence: CDR1 MDHEN, CDR2 SYDVKM. The CDR3 DNA follows: TGTGCCAGCAGCCGCGACAGGACACCTGGAAACACCATATATTTT. Encoded protein: CASSRDRTPGNTIYF. The full variable domain, with the rest looked up from reference TRBV28 and TRBJ1-3, is DVKVTQSSRYLVKRTGEKVFLECVQDMDHENMFWYRQDPGLGLRLIYFSYDVKMKEKGDIPEGYSVSREKKERFSLILESASTNQTSMYLCASSRDRTPGNTIYFGEGSWLTVV.

The gene calls are TRBV7-9 and TRBJ2-2; the D gene is possibly TRBD1 (5 bases). V was clipped by 10 bases and J by 1 base, with 10 bases between them. Germline lookup yields CDR1 SEHNR and CDR2 FQNEAQ (reference sequence). CDR3 length: 13 residues. In DNA form, the CDR3 reads TGTGCCATCCCAAGGGGGAACACCGGGGAGCTGTTTTTT. This sequence encodes CAIPRGNTGELFF. The complete variable domain, with remaining parts taken from reference TRBV7-9 and TRBJ2-2, reads DTGVSQNPRHKITKRGQNVTFRCDPISEHNRLYWYRQTLGQGPEFLTYFQNEAQLEKSRLLSDRFSAERPKGSFSTLEIQRTEQGDSAMYLCAIPRGNTGELFFGEGSRLTVL.

The rearrangement joins TRBV4-3 to TRBJ1-1; the D is unclear. Germline CDR1 LGHNA, CDR2 YSLEER. The CDR3 loop spans 15 amino acids. V gave up 2 bases and J gave up 0 bases, with 10 bases separating them. CDR3 region: CASSQTEGMNTEAFF. The CDR3 region has the DNA TGCGCCAGCAGCCAAACTGAGGGCATGAACACTGAAGCTTTCTTT.

This chain uses TRBV9 with TRBJ1-4, with 7 bases lining up with TRBD1. V trimming: 0 bases; J trimming: 5 bases; junction bases outside the gene matches: 1. Germline lookup yields CDR1 SGDLS and CDR2 YYNGEE. CDR3 size: 14 residues. The CDR3 protein is CASSVEGANEKLFF. The CDR3 nucleotides read TGTGCCAGCAGCGTAGAGGGGGCGAATGAAAAACTGTTTTTT. The full variable domain, in which reference TRBV9 and TRBJ1-4 provide the parts outside the CDR3, is DSGVTQTPKHLITATGQRVTLRCSPRSGDLSVYWYQQSLDQGLQFLIQYYNGEERAKGNILERFSAQQFPDLHSELNLSSLELGDSALYFCASSVEGANEKLFFGSGTQLSVL.